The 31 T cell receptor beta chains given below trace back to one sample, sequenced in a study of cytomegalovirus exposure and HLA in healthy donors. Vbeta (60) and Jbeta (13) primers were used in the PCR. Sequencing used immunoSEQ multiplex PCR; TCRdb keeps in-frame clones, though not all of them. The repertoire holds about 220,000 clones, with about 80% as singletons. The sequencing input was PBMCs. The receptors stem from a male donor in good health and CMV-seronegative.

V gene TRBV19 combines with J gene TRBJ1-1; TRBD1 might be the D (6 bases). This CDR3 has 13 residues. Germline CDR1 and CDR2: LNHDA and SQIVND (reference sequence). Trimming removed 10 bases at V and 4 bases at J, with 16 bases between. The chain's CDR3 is CATQQARGTEAFF. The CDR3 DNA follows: TGTGCCACGCAACAGGCCAGGGGCACTGAAGCTTTCTTT.

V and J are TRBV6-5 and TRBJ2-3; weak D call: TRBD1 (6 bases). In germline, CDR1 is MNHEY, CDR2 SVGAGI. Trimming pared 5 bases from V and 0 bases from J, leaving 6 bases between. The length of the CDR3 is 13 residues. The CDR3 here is CASSQGSTDTQYF. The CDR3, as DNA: TGTGCCAGCAGTCAGGGGAGCACAGATACGCAGTATTTT.

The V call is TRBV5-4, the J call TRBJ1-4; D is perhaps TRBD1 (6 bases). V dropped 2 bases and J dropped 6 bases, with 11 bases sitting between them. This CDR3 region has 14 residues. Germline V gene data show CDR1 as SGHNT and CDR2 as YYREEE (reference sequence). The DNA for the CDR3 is TGTGCCAGCAGCTTAGGGGGTATGGATGAAAAACTGTTTTTT. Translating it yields CASSLGGMDEKLFF.

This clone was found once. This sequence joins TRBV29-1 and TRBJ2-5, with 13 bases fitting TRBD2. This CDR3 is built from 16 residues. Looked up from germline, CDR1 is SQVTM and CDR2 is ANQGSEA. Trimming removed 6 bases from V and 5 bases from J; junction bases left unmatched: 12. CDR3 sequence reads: CSVLTSGRAFLETQYF. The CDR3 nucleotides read TGCAGCGTCCTCACTAGCGGGAGGGCCTTTTTGGAGACCCAGTACTTC.

The CDR3 coding sequence is TGTGCCAGCAGCACTAATCCGGGACAGGGGGGCTCTGGGGCCAACGTCCTGACTTTC. It codes for CASSTNPGQGGSGANVLTF. The chain combines TRBV9 with TRBJ2-6; 11 nucleotides match TRBD1. Germline trimming cut 4 bases from V and 0 bases from J; bases unmatched to any gene: 9. The germline gives CDR1 SGDLS, CDR2 YYNGEE. The CDR3 totals 19 residues.

CDR3 in DNA: TGTGCCAGCAGCTTAGGGGCTAGCGGGCACAATGAGCAGTTCTTC. It yields the protein CASSLGASGHNEQFF. This chain uses TRBV11-3 with TRBJ2-1; 8 nucleotides line up with TRBD2. The CDR3 is made up of 15 amino acids. Germline CDR1 reads SGHNT; CDR2 reads YENEEA. J gave up 5 bases and V 1 base, and 4 bases lay outside the gene matches.

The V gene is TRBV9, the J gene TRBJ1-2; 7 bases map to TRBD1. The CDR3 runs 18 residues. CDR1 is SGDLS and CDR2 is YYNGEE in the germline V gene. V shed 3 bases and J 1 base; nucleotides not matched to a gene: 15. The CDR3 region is CASSGSAVRQGDNYGYTF. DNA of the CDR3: TGTGCCAGCAGCGGTAGCGCCGTAAGGCAGGGGGATAACTATGGCTACACCTTC.

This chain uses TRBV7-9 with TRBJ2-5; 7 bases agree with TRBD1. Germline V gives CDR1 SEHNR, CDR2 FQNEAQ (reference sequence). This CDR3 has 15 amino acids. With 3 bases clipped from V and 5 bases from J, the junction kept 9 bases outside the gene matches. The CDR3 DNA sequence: TGTGCCAGCAGCTTCCTATCTCAGGGGGATGAGACCCAGTACTTC. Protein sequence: CASSFLSQGDETQYF.

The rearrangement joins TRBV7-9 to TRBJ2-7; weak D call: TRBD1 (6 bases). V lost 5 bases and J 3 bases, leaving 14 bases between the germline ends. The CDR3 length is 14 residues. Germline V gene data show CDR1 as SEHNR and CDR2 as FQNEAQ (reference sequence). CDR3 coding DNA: TGTGCCAGCAGCCTACAGGGTAGGCACTACGAGCAGTACTTC. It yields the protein CASSLQGRHYEQYF.

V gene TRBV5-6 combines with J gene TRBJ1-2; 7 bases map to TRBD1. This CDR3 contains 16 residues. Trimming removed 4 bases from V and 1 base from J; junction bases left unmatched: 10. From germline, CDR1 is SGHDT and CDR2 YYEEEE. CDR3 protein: CASSHLDRRYNYGYTF. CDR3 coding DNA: TGTGCCAGCAGCCACTTGGACAGGCGATATAACTATGGCTACACCTTC.

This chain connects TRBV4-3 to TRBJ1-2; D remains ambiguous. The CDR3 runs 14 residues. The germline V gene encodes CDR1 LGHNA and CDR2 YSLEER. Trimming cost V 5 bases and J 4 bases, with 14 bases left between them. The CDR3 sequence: CASSTSIVRYGYTF. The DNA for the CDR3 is TGCGCCAGCAGCACCTCCATAGTTCGCTATGGCTACACCTTC.

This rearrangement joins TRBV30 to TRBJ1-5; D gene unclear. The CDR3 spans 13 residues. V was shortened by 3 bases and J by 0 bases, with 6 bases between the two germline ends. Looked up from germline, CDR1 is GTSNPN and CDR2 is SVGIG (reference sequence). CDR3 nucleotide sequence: TGTGCCTGGAGGGGCCCTAGCAATCAGCCCCAGCATTTT. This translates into CAWRGPSNQPQHF.

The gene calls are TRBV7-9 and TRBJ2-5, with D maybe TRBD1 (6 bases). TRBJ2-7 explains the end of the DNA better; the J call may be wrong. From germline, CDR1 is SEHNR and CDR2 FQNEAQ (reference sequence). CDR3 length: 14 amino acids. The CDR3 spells CASSPATGTYEQYF. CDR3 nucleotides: TGTGCCAGCAGCCCGGCCACAGGGACCTACGAGCAGTACTTC.

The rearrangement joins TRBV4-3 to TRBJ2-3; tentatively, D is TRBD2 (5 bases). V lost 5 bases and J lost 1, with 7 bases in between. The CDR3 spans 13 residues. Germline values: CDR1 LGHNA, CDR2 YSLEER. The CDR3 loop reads CASSILGTDTQYF. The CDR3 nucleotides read TGCGCCAGCAGCATACTAGGCACAGATACGCAGTATTTT.

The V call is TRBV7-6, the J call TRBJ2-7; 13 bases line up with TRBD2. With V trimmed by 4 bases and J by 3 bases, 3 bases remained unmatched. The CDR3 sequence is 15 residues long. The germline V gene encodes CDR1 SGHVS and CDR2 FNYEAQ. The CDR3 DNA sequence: TGTGCCAGCAGCTCGCGGACTAGCGGGAGCTACGAGCAGTACTTC. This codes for CASSSRTSGSYEQYF.

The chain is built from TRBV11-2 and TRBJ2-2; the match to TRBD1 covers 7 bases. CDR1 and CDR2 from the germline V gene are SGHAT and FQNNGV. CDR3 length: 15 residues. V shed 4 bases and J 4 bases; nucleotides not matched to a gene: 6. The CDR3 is CASSSSGQITGELFF. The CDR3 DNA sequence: TGTGCCAGCAGCTCATCGGGACAGATCACCGGGGAGCTGTTTTTT.

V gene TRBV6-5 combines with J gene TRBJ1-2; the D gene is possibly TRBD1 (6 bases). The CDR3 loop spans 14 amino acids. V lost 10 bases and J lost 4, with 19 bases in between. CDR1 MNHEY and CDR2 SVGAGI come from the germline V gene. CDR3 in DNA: TGTGCCACAAAGACAGGTTTCGGTGGCTATGGCTACACCTTC. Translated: CATKTGFGGYGYTF.

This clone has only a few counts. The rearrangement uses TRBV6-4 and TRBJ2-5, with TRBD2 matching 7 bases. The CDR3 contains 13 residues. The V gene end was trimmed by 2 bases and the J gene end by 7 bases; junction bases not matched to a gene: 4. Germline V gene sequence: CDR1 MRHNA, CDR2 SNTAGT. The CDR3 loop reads CASSDGERGTQYF. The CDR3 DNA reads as TGTGCCAGCAGTGACGGCGAGCGGGGGACCCAGTACTTC.

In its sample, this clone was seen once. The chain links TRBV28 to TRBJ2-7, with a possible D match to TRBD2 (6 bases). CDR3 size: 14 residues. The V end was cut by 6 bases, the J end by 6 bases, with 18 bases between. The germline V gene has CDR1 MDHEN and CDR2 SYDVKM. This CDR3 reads CASSRLRGFFEQYF. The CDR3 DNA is TGTGCCAGCAGCCGGCTTCGGGGGTTTTTCGAGCAGTACTTC.

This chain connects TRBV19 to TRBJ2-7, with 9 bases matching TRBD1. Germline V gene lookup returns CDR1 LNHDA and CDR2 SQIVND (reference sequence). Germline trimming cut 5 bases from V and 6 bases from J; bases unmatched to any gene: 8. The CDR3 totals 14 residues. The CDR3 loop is CASSRGDRASEQYF. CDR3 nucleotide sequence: TGTGCCAGTAGTCGAGGGGACAGGGCGTCCGAGCAGTACTTC.

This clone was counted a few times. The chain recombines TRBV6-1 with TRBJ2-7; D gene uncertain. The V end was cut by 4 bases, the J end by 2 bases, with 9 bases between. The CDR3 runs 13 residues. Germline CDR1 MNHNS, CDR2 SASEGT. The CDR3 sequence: CASSADNTYEQYF. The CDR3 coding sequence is TGTGCCAGCAGTGCCGACAATACCTACGAGCAGTACTTC.

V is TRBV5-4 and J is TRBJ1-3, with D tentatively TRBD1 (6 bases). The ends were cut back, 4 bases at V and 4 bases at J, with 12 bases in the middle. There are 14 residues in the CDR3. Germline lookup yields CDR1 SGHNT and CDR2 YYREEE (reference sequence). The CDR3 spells CASSRDKGGNTIYF. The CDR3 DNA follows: TGTGCCAGCAGCCGGGACAAGGGGGGAAACACCATATATTTT.

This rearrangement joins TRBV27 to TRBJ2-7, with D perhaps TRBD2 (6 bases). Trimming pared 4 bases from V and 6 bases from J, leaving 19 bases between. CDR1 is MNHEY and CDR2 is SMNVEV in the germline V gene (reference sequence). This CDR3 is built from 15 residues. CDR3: CASSYDRLEIAEQYF. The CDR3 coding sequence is TGTGCCAGCAGTTACGACAGACTAGAAATCGCCGAGCAGTACTTC.

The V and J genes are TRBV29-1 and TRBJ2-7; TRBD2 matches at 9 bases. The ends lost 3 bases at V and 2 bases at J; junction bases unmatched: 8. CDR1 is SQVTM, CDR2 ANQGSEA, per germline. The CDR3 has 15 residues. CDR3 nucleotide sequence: TGCAGCGTTGATAATCCCGAGCGGGGGGCCTACGAGCAGTACTTC. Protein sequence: CSVDNPERGAYEQYF.

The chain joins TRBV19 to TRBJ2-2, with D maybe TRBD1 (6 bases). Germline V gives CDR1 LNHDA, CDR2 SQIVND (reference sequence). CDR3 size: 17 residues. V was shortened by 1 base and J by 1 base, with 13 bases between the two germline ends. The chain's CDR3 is CASSIGPRGRNTGELFF. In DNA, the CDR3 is TGTGCCAGTAGTATAGGGCCCAGGGGCAGGAACACCGGGGAGCTGTTTTTT.

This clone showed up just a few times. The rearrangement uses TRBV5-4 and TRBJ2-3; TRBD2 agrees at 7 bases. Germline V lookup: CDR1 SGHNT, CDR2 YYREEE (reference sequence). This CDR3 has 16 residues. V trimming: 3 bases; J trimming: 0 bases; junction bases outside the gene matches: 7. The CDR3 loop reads CASSWGGAGSTDTQYF. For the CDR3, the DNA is TGTGCCAGCAGCTGGGGGGGAGCGGGAAGCACAGATACGCAGTATTTT.

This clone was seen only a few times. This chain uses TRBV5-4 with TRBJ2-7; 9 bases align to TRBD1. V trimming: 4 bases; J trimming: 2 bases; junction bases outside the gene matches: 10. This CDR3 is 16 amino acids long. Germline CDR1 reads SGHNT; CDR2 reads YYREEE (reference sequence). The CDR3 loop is CASSHAGQGNTYEQYF. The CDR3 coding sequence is TGTGCCAGCAGCCATGCCGGACAGGGGAACACCTACGAGCAGTACTTC.

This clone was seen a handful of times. CDR3 sequence: CASSQALQGVEFF. The CDR3 coding sequence is TGTGCCAGCAGCCAAGCCCTCCAGGGGGTGGAGTTCTTC. The chain links TRBV14 to TRBJ2-1, with 7 bases fitting TRBD1. CDR3 length: 13 residues. J lost 14 bases, V lost 1 base, and 8 bases had no gene match. The V gene's germline CDR1 is SGHDN and CDR2 FVKESK.

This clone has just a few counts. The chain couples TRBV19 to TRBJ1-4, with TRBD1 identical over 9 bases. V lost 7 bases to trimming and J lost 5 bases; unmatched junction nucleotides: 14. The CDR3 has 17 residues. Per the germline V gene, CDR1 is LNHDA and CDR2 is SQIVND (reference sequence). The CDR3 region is CASNTPLSGTGNEKLFF. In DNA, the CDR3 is TGTGCCAGTAACACCCCCCTTTCCGGGACAGGGAATGAAAAACTGTTTTTT.

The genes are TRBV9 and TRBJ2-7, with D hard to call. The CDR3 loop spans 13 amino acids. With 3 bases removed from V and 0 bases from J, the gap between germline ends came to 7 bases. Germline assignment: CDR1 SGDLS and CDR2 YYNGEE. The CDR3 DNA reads TGTGCCAGCAGCGCCAGGATCTCCTACGAGCAGTACTTC. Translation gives CASSARISYEQYF.

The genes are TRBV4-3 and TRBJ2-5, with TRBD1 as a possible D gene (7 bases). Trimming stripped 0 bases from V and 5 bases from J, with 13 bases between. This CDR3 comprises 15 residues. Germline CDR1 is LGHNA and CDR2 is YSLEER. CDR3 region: CASSQDVAGGETQYF. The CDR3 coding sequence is TGCGCCAGCAGCCAAGATGTGGCAGGGGGGGAGACCCAGTACTTC.